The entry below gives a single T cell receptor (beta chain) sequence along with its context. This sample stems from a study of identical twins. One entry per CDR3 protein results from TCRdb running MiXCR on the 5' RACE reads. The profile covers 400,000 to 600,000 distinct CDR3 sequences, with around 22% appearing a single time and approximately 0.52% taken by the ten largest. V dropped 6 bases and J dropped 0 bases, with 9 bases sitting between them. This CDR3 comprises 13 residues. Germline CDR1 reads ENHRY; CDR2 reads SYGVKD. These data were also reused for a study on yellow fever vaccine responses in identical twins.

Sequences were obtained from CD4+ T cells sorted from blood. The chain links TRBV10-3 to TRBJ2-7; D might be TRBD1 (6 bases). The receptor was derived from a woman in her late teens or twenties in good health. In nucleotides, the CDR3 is TGTGCCATCAGAAAGGACAGCTCCTACGAGCAGTACGTC. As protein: CAIRKDSSYEQYV.